This T cell receptor beta chain was identified during a study of blood T cell repertoires in COVID-19. Study-level background: The cDNA or gDNA used as material had been derived from T cells, B-cell-depleted T cells, or PBMCs.

This clone was counted once. The ends lost 2 bases at V and 1 base at J; junction bases unmatched: 5. CDR1 is MDHEN and CDR2 is SYDVKM in the germline V gene. This CDR3 is 16 amino acids long. Participants spanned ages 18 to 89 years and resided in 20 to 30 US areas. The study assigned cohorts using participant-reported clinical history. Exposed participants came across a COVID-19 case within 2 weeks before study entry. Profiled with immunoSEQ multiplex PCR; TCRdb holds only in-frame clones, not every one. The sample holds around 250,000 clones; about 90% are singletons and the top ten take 3% to 3.5%.

This clonotype was sampled from a woman between 40 and 50 years old who had been exposed to COVID-19. The sequenced sample was PBMCs or T cells enriched from blood (not recorded which). The rearrangement uses TRBV28 and TRBJ1-3, with 7 bases fitting TRBD1. CDR3 protein: CASSLPPRGSGNTIYF. The DNA for the CDR3 is TGTGCCAGCAGTTTACCGCCCAGGGGGTCTGGAAACACCATATATTTT.